A selection of T cell receptor beta chains follows, all from one sample in a study of blood T cell repertoires in COVID-19. Here immunoSEQ multiplex PCR was the method, and the copy in TCRdb shows in-frame clones only, minus some. This sample has roughly 68,000 clones, with 84% found just once. Sequencing was done on a sample of peripheral blood. Receptors were obtained from a man in his forties or fifties with active COVID-19. CDR3s include the opening cysteine and the closing phenylalanine or tryptophan. A D gene is named only where the DNA matches it firmly. Not every row has a clone size; where given, it reads once, few, many or a size class.

j_call | d_call | clone_size | v_call | cdr3_aa | cdr3_nt
TRBJ2-2 | TRBD1 | . | TRBV11-2 | CAQQGTANTGELFF | TGTGCTCAACAGGGGACCGCGAACACCGGGGAGCTGTTTTTT
TRBJ2-3 | . | few | TRBV11-2 | CASSLGRGRTDTQYF | TGTGCCAGCAGCTTAGGGCGGGGGCGCACAGATACGCAGTATTTT
TRBJ2-5 | . | once | TRBV6-5 | CATLDSGWETQYF | TGTGCCACCCTGGATTCGGGTTGGGAGACCCAGTACTTC
TRBJ1-1 | TRBD1 | . | TRBV7-8 | CASSLVTGAFMNTEAFF | TGTGCCAGCAGCTTAGTTACAGGGGCCTTCATGAACACTGAAGCTTTCTTT
TRBJ2-5 | TRBD2 | . | TRBV5-1 | CASSPRAGGQETQYF | TGCGCCAGCAGCCCGCGGGCGGGGGGCCAAGAGACCCAGTACTTC
TRBJ1-2 | TRBD1 | . | TRBV19 | CASSIAPGQGFYGYTF | TGTGCCAGTAGTATCGCTCCGGGACAGGGTTTCTATGGCTACACCTTC
TRBJ2-2 | . | . | TRBV6-4 | CASSASPGTGELFF | TGTGCCAGCAGTGCTAGCCCGGGCACCGGGGAGCTGTTTTTT
TRBJ1-6 | . | . | TRBV4-3 | CASSQETVNSPLHF | TGCGCCAGCAGCCAAGAGACAGTGAATTCACCCCTCCACTTT
TRBJ2-1 | . | . | TRBV2 | CASSESLLGFF | TGTGCCAGCAGTGAATCCTTACTCGGGTTCTTC
TRBJ2-3 | TRBD2 | . | TRBV5-1 | CASSLGGLAGYVTDTQYF | TGCGCCAGCAGCTTGGGTGGACTAGCGGGGTACGTCACAGATACGCAGTATTTT
TRBJ2-2 | . | . | TRBV19 | CASSTSGTSYTGELFF | TGTGCCAGTAGTACCTCCGGGACATCCTACACCGGGGAGCTGTTTTTT
TRBJ1-3 | TRBD1 | . | TRBV4-2 | CASSPTGAFSGNTIYF | TGTGCCAGCAGCCCGACAGGGGCCTTCTCTGGAAACACCATATATTTT
TRBJ2-7 | . | . | TRBV5-1 | CASSLGGSNEQYF | TGCGCCAGCAGCTTGGGAGGGTCCAACGAGCAGTACTTC
TRBJ2-7 | . | . | TRBV6-2/TRBV6-3 | CASSYLPDRPKEDYEQYF | TGTGCCAGCAGTTACCTCCCCGACAGACCCAAGGAAGACTACGAGCAGTACTTC
TRBJ1-5 | TRBD1 | . | TRBV2 | CASVRDRGPNQPQHF | TGTGCCAGCGTCCGGGACAGGGGACCCAATCAGCCCCAGCATTTT
TRBJ1-1 | TRBD1 | . | TRBV5-4 | CASSSGQGRTEAFF | TGTGCCAGCAGCTCGGGACAGGGGAGAACTGAAGCTTTCTTT
TRBJ2-3 | TRBD1 | . | TRBV19 | CASSMARTGLVDTQYF | TGTGCCAGTAGTATGGCCCGGACAGGGCTAGTGGATACGCAGTATTTT
TRBJ2-7 | TRBD1 | . | TRBV18 | CASSPRDRASYEQYF | TGTGCCAGCTCACCTCGGGACAGGGCGTCATACGAGCAGTACTTC
TRBJ2-2 | TRBD2 | . | TRBV13 | CASSHGGANTGELFF | TGTGCCAGCAGTCACGGGGGGGCGAACACCGGGGAGCTGTTTTTT
TRBJ1-5 | . | . | TRBV7-2 | CASSLDRYQPQHF | TGTGCCAGCAGCTTAGACAGATATCAGCCCCAGCATTTT